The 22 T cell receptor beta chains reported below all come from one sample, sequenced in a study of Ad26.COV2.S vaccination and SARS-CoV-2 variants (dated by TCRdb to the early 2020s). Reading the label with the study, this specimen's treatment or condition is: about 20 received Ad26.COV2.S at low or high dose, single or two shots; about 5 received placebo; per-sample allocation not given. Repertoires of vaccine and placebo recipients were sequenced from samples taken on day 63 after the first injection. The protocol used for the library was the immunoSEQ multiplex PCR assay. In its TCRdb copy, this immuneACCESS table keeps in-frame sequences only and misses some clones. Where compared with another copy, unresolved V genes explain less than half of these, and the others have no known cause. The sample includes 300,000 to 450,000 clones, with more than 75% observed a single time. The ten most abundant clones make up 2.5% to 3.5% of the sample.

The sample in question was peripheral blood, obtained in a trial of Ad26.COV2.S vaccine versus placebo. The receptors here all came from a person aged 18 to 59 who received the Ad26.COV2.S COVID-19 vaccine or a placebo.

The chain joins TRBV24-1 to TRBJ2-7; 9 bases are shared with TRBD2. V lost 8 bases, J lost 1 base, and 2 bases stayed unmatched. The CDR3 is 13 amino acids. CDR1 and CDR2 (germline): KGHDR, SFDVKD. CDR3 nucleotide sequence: TGTGCCACCACTAGCGGGGATTCCTACGAGCAGTACTTC. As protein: CATTSGDSYEQYF.

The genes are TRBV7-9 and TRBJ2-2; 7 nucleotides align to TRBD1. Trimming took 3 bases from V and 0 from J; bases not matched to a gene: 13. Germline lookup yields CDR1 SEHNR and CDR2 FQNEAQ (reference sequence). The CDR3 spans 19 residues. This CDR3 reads CASSFGLQGKRANTGELFF. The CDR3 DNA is TGTGCCAGCAGCTTCGGATTACAGGGGAAAAGGGCGAACACCGGGGAGCTGTTTTTT.

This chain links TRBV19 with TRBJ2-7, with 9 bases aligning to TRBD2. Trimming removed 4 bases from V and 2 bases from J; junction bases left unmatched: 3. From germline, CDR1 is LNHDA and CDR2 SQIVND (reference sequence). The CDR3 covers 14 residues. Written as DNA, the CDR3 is TGTGCCAGTAGTACTAGCGGGATAACCTACGAGCAGTACTTC. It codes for CASSTSGITYEQYF.

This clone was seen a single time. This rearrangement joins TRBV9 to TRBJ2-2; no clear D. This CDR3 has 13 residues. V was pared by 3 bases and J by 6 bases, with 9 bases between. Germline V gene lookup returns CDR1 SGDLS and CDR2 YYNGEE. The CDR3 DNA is TGTGCCAGCAGCGCAAATGGGGCCGGGGAGCTGTTTTTT. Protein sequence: CASSANGAGELFF.

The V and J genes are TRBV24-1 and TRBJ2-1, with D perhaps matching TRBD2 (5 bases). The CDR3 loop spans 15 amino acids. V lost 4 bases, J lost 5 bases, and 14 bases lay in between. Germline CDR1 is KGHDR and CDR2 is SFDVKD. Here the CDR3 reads CATSDPRAGNNEQFF. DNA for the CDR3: TGTGCCACCAGTGACCCCCGGGCGGGCAACAATGAGCAGTTCTTC.

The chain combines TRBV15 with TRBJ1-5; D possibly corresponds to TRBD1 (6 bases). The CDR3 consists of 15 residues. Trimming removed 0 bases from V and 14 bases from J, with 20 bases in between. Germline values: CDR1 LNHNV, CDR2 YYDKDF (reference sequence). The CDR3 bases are TGTGCCACCAGCAGAGATCTTGCAGGGGTCGGGTCGGAGCATTTT. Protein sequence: CATSRDLAGVGSEHF. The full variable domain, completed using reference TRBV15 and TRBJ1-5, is DAMVIQNPRYQVTQFGKPVTLSCSQTLNHNVMYWYQQKSSQAPKLLFHYYDKDFNNEADTPDNFQSRRPNTSFCFLDIRSPGLGDTAMYLCATSRDLAGVGSEHFGDGTRLSIL.

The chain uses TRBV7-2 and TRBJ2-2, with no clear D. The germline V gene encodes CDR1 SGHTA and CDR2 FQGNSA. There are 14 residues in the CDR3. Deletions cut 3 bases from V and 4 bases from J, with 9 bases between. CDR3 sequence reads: CASSFDGGTGELFF. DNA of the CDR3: TGTGCCAGCAGCTTTGACGGTGGCACCGGGGAGCTGTTTTTT. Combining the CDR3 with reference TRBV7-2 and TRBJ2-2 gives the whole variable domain GAGVSQSPSNKVTEKGKDVELRCDPISGHTALYWYRQSLGQGLEFLIYFQGNSAPDKSGLPSDRFSAERTGGSVSTLTIQRTQQEDSAVYLCASSFDGGTGELFFGEGSRLTVL.

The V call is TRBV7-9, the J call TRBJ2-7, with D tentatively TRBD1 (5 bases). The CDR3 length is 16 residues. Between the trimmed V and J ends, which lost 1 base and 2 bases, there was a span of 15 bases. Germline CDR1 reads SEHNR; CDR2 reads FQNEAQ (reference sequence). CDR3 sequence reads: CASSLVVWGAAYEQYF. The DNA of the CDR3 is TGTGCCAGCAGCTTAGTTGTGTGGGGCGCCGCCTACGAGCAGTACTTC.

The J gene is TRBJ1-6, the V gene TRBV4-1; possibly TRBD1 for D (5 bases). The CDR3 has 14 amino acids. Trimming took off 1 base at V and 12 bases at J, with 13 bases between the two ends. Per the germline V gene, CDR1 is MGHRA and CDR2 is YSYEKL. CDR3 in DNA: TGCGCCAGCAGCCAAGTGGGAGAACAGGTACCCCTCCACTTT. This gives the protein CASSQVGEQVPLHF.

CDR3 in amino acids: CASSLSLRTSGRAGDTQYF. The CDR3 DNA follows: TGTGCCAGCAGCTTAAGTTTGAGGACTAGCGGGAGGGCCGGAGATACGCAGTATTTT. The chain combines TRBV7-9 with TRBJ2-3, with 15 nucleotides matching TRBD2. CDR1 SEHNR and CDR2 FQNEAQ come from the germline V gene (reference sequence). This CDR3 has 19 residues. V dropped 2 bases and J dropped 5; count of bases not matched to a gene: 11.

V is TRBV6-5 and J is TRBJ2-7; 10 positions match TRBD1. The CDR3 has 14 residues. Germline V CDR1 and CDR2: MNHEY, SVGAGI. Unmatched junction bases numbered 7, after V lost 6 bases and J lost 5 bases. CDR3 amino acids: CASSGRDRGHEQYF. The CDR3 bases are TGTGCCAGCAGCGGACGGGACAGGGGCCACGAGCAGTACTTC.

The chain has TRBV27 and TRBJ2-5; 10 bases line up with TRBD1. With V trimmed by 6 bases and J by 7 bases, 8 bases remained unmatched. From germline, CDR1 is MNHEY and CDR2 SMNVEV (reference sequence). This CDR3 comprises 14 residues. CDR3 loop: CASRGTGEGGTQYF. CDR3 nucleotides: TGTGCCAGCAGGGGGACAGGGGAGGGTGGGACCCAGTACTTC.

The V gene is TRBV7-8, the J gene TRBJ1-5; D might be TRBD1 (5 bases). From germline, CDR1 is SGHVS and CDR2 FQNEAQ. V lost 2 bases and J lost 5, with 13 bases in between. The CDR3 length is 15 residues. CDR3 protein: CASSLTGEGYQPQHF. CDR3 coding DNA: TGTGCCAGCAGCTTAACGGGTGAGGGGTATCAGCCCCAGCATTTT.

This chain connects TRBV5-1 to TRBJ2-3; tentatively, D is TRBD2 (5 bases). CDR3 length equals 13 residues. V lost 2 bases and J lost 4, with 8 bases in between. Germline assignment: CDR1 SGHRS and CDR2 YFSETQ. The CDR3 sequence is CASSFRGADTQYF. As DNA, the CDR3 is TGCGCCAGCAGCTTCCGGGGTGCAGATACGCAGTATTTT.

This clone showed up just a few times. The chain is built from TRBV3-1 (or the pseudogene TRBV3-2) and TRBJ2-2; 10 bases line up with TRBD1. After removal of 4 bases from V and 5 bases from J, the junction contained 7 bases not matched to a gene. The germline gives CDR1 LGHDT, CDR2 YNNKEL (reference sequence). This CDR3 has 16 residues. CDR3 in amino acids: CASSPPGTGDTGELFF. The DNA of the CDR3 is TGTGCCAGCAGCCCGCCCGGGACAGGGGATACCGGGGAGCTGTTTTTT.

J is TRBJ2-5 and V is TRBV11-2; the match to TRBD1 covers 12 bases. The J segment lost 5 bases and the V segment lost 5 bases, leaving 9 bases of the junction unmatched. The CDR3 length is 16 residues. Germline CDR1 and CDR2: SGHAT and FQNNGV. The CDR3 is CASSPSGTGGPETQYF. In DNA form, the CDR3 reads TGTGCCAGCAGCCCCTCCGGGACAGGGGGCCCCGAGACCCAGTACTTC. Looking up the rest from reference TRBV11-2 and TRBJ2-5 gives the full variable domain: EAGVAQSPRYKIIEKRQSVAFWCNPISGHATLYWYQQILGQGPKLLIQFQNNGVVDDSQLPKDRFSAERLKGVDSTLKIQPAKLEDSAVYLCASSPSGTGGPETQYFGPGTRLLVL.

The CDR3 region is CASSLTSGRLNEQFF. The CDR3 region has the DNA TGCGCCAGCAGCTTAACTAGCGGGAGGCTCAATGAGCAGTTCTTC. This chain connects TRBV5-1 to TRBJ2-1, with 12 bases that match TRBD2. J was trimmed by 6 bases and V by 2 bases; bases with no gene match: 3. Germline lookup yields CDR1 SGHRS and CDR2 YFSETQ. The CDR3 is made up of 15 amino acids.

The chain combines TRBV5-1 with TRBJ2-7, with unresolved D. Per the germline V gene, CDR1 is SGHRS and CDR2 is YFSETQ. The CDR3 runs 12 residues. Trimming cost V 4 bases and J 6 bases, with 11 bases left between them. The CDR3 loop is CASSDPSLEQYF. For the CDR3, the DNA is TGCGCCAGCAGCGACCCCTCCCTCGAGCAGTACTTC.

The CDR3 loop is CASSLSRTASYEQYF. The CDR3 DNA is TGTGCCAGCAGCCTGAGTAGGACGGCGTCCTACGAGCAGTACTTC. V usage is TRBV7-2 and J usage is TRBJ2-7, with D unclear. Germline V CDR1 and CDR2: SGHTA, FQGNSA. The germline V and J ends were trimmed by 5 bases and 1 base, with 15 bases remaining between them. CDR3 length: 15 residues.

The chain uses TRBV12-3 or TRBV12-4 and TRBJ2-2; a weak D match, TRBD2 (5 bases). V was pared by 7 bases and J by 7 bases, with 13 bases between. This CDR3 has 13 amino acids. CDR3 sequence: CASTAGIGGELFF. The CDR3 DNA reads TGTGCCAGCACGGCCGGGATTGGCGGGGAGCTGTTTTTT.

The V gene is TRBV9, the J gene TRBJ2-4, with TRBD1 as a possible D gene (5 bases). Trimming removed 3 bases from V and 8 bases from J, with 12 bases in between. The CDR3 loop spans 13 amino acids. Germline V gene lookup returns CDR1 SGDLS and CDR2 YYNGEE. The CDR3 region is CASSGAQGHIQYF. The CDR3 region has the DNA TGTGCCAGCAGCGGAGCCCAGGGTCACATTCAGTACTTC.

The chain's CDR3 is CASSYRGSPDGYTF. The CDR3 DNA sequence: TGTGCCAGCAGCTACAGGGGGTCCCCGGATGGCTACACCTTC. The rearrangement joins TRBV3-1 (or the pseudogene TRBV3-2) to TRBJ1-2; 8 bases are a match to TRBD1. This CDR3 has 14 residues. V lost 5 bases and J lost 6; bases outside the gene matches: 8. Germline-derived CDR1 and CDR2 are LGHDT and YNNKEL (reference sequence).